These T cell receptor beta chains were read from a single sample in a study of human T cells and chemical hapten exposure. TCRdb re-derived calls from the RACE reads in MiXCR, one entry per CDR3 protein. The table has over 70,000 distinct CDR3 sequences, 14% seen once. This specimen consisted of whole blood, obtained in connection with sensitization to the hapten diphenylcyclopropenone (DPC). These receptors were collected from a woman aged 50 to 65 with alopecia areata. Some clones in this sample may be carry-over from other donors' samples. The CDR3 runs from the conserved cysteine through the conserved F or W. The D gene is left open where the match is weak. The size field is filled for only some rows; it gives once, few, many or a size class.

>TRBV28|.|.|TRBJ1-4
TGTGCCAGCAGAGAGGGTAATGAAAAACTGTTTTTT
CASREGNEKLFF
>TRBV29-1|.|few|TRBJ1-4
TGCAGCGCCAGAAGGGGTAGGGATAATGAAAAACTGTTTTTT
CSARRGRDNEKLFF
>TRBV29-1|.|.|TRBJ2-2
.
CSVGTGSRAQRFF
>TRBV27|TRBD1|medium-sized|TRBJ1-2
TGTGCCAGCAGCGAGGGACAGGGGGGCTATGGCTACACCTTC
CASSEGQGGYGYTF
>TRBV28|TRBD2|many|TRBJ2-7
TGTGCCACCGGGACTAGCGGGAGAGGGCAGTACTTC
CATGTSGRGQYF
>TRBV6-5|TRBD1|few|TRBJ2-2
TGTGCCAGCAGCCGCGGGACAGGGGAGGGAGGGGAGCTGTTTTTT
CASSRGTGEGGELFF
>TRBV28|.|.|TRBJ2-1
TGTGCCAGCAGTTCCCCCCTGGGTAGCTCCTACAATGAGCAGTTCTTC
CASSSPLGSSYNEQFF
>TRBV12-3/TRBV12-4|.|.|TRBJ2-5
TGTGCCAGCAGTCTCGGGGGCCGCGAAGAGACCCAGTACTTC
CASSLGGREETQYF
>TRBV12-3/TRBV12-4|.|few|TRBJ1-1
TGTGCCAGCAGTTTGCCAGTTACTGAAGCTTTCTTT
CASSLPVTEAFF
>TRBV7-9|.|.|TRBJ2-7
TGTGCCAGCAGCTTAGCGGGGTCCCTCGACGAGCAGTACTTC
CASSLAGSLDEQYF
>TRBV10-3|.|.|TRBJ1-5
TGTGCCATCAGTGGACAGGAGAGCAATCAGCCCCAGCATTTT
CAISGQESNQPQHF
>TRBV19|.|.|TRBJ2-2
TGTGCCAGTAGGCACTCGGGGTTTGGCAACACCGGGGAGCTGTTTTTT
CASRHSGFGNTGELFF
>TRBV6-2/TRBV6-3|.|.|TRBJ2-6
TGTGCCAGCAGTGCAACAGGGTCTGGGGCCAACGTCCTGACTTTC
CASSATGSGANVLTF
>TRBV18|.|.|TRBJ1-4
TGTGCCAGCTCACCCACGGACGGGAATGAAAAACTGTTTTTT
CASSPTDGNEKLFF
>TRBV7-9|.|few|TRBJ2-1
TGTGCCAGCAGCCCCGCGGGCTATGGCAATGAGCAGTTCTTC
CASSPAGYGNEQFF
>TRBV29-1|TRBD1|many|TRBJ2-3
TGCAGCGTTGCCAGGGACAGGGTATTTTATTTT
CSVARDRVFYF
>TRBV28|.|few|TRBJ2-7
TGTGCCACCGCGGAACTGAACCACGAGCAGTACTTC
CATAELNHEQYF
>TRBV5-5|.|many|TRBJ2-4
TGTGCCAGCAGCTTGGGAGTAGCCAAAAACATTCAGTACTTC
CASSLGVAKNIQYF
>TRBV29-1|.|many|TRBJ2-1
TGCAGTAGTCTCCCGCCGGCCTACAATGAGCAGTTCTTC
CSSLPPAYNEQFF
>TRBV28|.|.|TRBJ1-5
TGTGCCAGCAGTTTTCCAGGCCACAATCAGCCCCAGCATTTT
CASSFPGHNQPQHF
>TRBV11-2|.|.|TRBJ2-3
TGTGCCAGCAGCTTAGTTGGCGGGATGACAGATACGCAGTATTTT
CASSLVGGMTDTQYF
>TRBV9|.|.|TRBJ2-1
TGTGCCAGCAGCTTTAGAAGTAGGGATGAGCAGTTCTTC
CASSFRSRDEQFF
>TRBV7-2|.|.|TRBJ2-7
TGTGCCAGCAGCATTCGCGACTACGAGCAGTACTTC
CASSIRDYEQYF
>TRBV3-1|.|.|TRBJ1-1
TGTGCCAGCAGCCAAGATTTGATGGTGGGGGCTCGGGCTTTCTTT
CASSQDLMVGARAFF
>TRBV20-1|TRBD1|few|TRBJ1-2
TGCAGTGCTCGGACAGGGGAAGTCTCTGGCTACACCTTC
CSARTGEVSGYTF
>TRBV20-1|TRBD1|many|TRBJ2-5
TGCAGTGCCAGCATAGTGGCGGGACAGGGAGAAGAGACCCAGTACTTC
CSASIVAGQGEETQYF
>TRBV5-4|.|few|TRBJ2-3
TGTGCCAGCAGTCCGAAATTAGGGTGGGATACGCAGTATTTT
CASSPKLGWDTQYF
>TRBV3-1|.|.|TRBJ2-2
TGTGCCAGCAGCCTCCGGGACACGCTGTTTTTT
CASSLRDTLFF
>TRBV7-2|.|.|TRBJ2-7
TGTGCCAGCAGCTTAGACGCGGGGTCTTGGGGCGAGCAGTACTTC
CASSLDAGSWGEQYF
>TRBV18|.|many|TRBJ2-5
TGTGCCAGCTCACTAGGGACCAAAGAGACCCAGTACTTC
CASSLGTKETQYF
>TRBV11-3|TRBD1|many|TRBJ2-2
TGTGCCAGCAGCGCCGAAGGGACAGACAACACCGGGGAGCTGTTTTTT
CASSAEGTDNTGELFF
>TRBV29-1|.|few|TRBJ1-1
TGCAGCGTTGACCGGGGTATCGCTGAAGCTTTCTTT
CSVDRGIAEAFF
>TRBV6-5|.|few|TRBJ2-5
TGTGCCAGCAGTCCCGCTCGACCCCGAGAGACCCAGTACTTC
CASSPARPRETQYF
>TRBV27|TRBD2|.|TRBJ2-1
TGTGCCAGCAGTGTCTTCCTAGCGGGAGGGCGTAACAATGAGCAGTTCTTC
CASSVFLAGGRNNEQFF
>TRBV3-1|.|.|TRBJ1-6
TGTGCCAGCAGCCAAGAACCGCGTTCACCCCTCCACTTT
CASSQEPRSPLHF
>TRBV9|.|few|TRBJ1-1
TGTGCCAGCAGCGTAGTCCGCGAGATGAACACTGAAGCTTTCTTT
CASSVVREMNTEAFF
>TRBV7-2|TRBD2|.|TRBJ2-5
TGTGCCAGCATCCCTAGCGGGAGCCCCGAGACCCAGTACTTC
CASIPSGSPETQYF
>TRBV28|TRBD2|.|TRBJ2-7
TGTGCCAGCAGTTGGCCTGGGACTAGGAAATCCGAGCAGTACTTC
CASSWPGTRKSEQYF
>TRBV7-6|TRBD1|.|TRBJ1-4
TGTGCCAGCAGCTCCGAACAGGGGACTCCCGCGCGTCTGCACCCGGGAAAACTGTTTTTT
CASSSEQGTPARLHPGKLFF
>TRBV5-4|.|.|TRBJ1-1
TGTGCCAGCAGCTTGATGCAGGATGTGAACACTGAAGCTTTCTTT
CASSLMQDVNTEAFF
>TRBV7-8|.|many|TRBJ1-1
TGTGCCAGCAGCTTCCTGGGGGGCCAGAACACTGAAGCTTTCTTT
CASSFLGGQNTEAFF
>TRBV7-2|.|.|TRBJ2-1
TGTGCCAGCAGCCCTAGTGGAGGAGTTCGCCGGCAGTTCTTC
CASSPSGGVRRQFF
>TRBV29-1|TRBD1|few|TRBJ2-7
TGCAGCGCTAGGGAGCTGAACAGGGGCTACGAGCAGTACTTC
CSARELNRGYEQYF
>TRBV4-1|.|few|TRBJ2-1
TGCGCCAGCAGCCCCTCCGGTCACAGGGAGGTATATGAGCAGTTCTTC
CASSPSGHREVYEQFF
>TRBV5-5|TRBD1|.|TRBJ1-2
TGTGCCAGCAGCTTGGTGGGGACAGAGAACTATGGCTACACCTTC
CASSLVGTENYGYTF
>TRBV19|.|.|TRBJ2-7
TGTGCCAGTAGTAGACAGGCCTCCTACGAGCAGTACTTC
CASSRQASYEQYF
>TRBV20-1|.|many|TRBJ1-5
TGCAGTGCTAGAGATCGACGAGGCAATCAGCCCCAGCATTTT
CSARDRRGNQPQHF
>TRBV30|.|.|TRBJ2-2
TGTGCCTGGAGTGTACTAGGGGCCCTGAACACCGGGGAGCTGTTTTTT
CAWSVLGALNTGELFF
>TRBV29-1|.|.|TRBJ2-5
TGCAGCGTTGAGGTAATGGAGACCCAGTACTTC
CSVEVMETQYF
>TRBV7-6|.|.|TRBJ2-2
TGTGCCAGCAGCCCCCGGGTGGGGCGGGCGAACACCGGGGAGCTGTTTTTT
CASSPRVGRANTGELFF
>TRBV11-2|.|.|TRBJ2-7
TGTGCCAGCAGCCCACCCCCCCATAGCTACGAGCAGTACTTC
CASSPPPHSYEQYF
>TRBV27|.|few|TRBJ2-3
TGTGCCAGCAGTCTGTCTCGTGGGAGCCCAGATACGCAGTATTTT
CASSLSRGSPDTQYF
>TRBV12-2|.|.|TRBJ2-2
TGTGCAAGTCGCTTAAGAGGGTCGGCGAACACCGGGGAGCTGTTTTTT
CASRLRGSANTGELFF
>TRBV7-9|.|.|TRBJ1-3
TGTGCCAGCAGCTTAGCGCAGGATGGAAACACCATATATTTT
CASSLAQDGNTIYF
>TRBV7-9|.|.|TRBJ1-2
TGTGCCAGCAGCTTAATCGGTTATGGCTACACCTTC
CASSLIGYGYTF
>TRBV9|.|.|TRBJ2-3
TGTGCCAGCAGCGTAGAGTTGGATACGCAGTATTTT
CASSVELDTQYF
>TRBV3-1|TRBD2|.|TRBJ2-5
TGTGCCAGCAGCGTAGGGACTAGCGGGAGCAGCCGGGAGACCCAGTACTTC
CASSVGTSGSSRETQYF
>TRBV2|TRBD1|.|TRBJ1-5
TGTGCCAGCAGCTATGAGGGACAGAATAGCAATCAGCCCCAGCATTTT
CASSYEGQNSNQPQHF
>TRBV7-2|TRBD1|few|TRBJ1-1
TGTGCCAGCAGCTTGCAGGGGGGCACTGAAGCTTTCTTT
CASSLQGGTEAFF